This TCR beta chain was sequenced for a study of somatic mutations in cytotoxic T cells in rheumatoid arthritis. Looking at the study overall: Flow sorting of some V beta antibody-stained T cells reached nearly 100% purity, with V beta1+ cells also TCRB-sequenced.

Profiling relied on immunoSEQ multiplex PCR, and the TCRdb table lists in-frame clones only, not all of them. The data hold roughly 10,000 clones, with around 89% observed a single time. Trimming removed 6 bases from V and 4 bases from J; junction bases left unmatched: 9. The germline V gene has CDR1 MDHEN and CDR2 SYDVKM. The CDR3 consists of 15 residues. The chain has TRBV28 and TRBJ1-1; 9 nucleotides agree with TRBD1. The source material was CD4+ T cells sorted from blood. This TCR was recovered from a woman between 18 and 29 years old with rheumatoid arthritis. DNA for the CDR3: TGTGCCAGCAGCCAAAATAGACAGGGGGGCACTGAAGCTTTCTTT. Protein product: CASSQNRQGGTEAFF. Based on the CDR3 plus reference TRBV28 and TRBJ1-1, the full variable domain is DVKVTQSSRYLVKRTGEKVFLECVQDMDHENMFWYRQDPGLGLRLIYFSYDVKMKEKGDIPEGYSVSREKKERFSLILESASTNQTSMYLCASSQNRQGGTEAFFGQGTRLTVV.